The 15 T cell receptor beta chains presented below share a single source sample, sequenced in a study of T cell repertoires in cytomegalovirus infection. Their target antigens are unknown. TCRdb analysed the reads with MiXCR anew, one entry per CDR3 protein. The sample holds about 920,000 distinct CDR3 sequences, approximately 32% seen once. Material: cultured CD8+ T cells from PBMCs, obtained from culture after CMV antigen stimulation. These receptors were taken from a human donor in good health (CMV status not recorded). Some clones in this sample may be carry-over from other donors' samples.

This sequence joins TRBV20-1 and TRBJ1-6; D is possibly TRBD1 (5 bases). V was pared by 4 bases and J by 7 bases, with 11 bases between. This CDR3 comprises 13 residues. From germline, CDR1 is DFQATT and CDR2 SNEGSKA (reference sequence). In nucleotides, the CDR3 is TGCAGTGCTATTAAGGACACAAATTCACCCCTCCACTTT. This gives the protein CSAIKDTNSPLHF.

V gene TRBV6-1 combines with J gene TRBJ1-2, with D possibly TRBD1 on 5 matching bases. V was shortened by 5 bases and J by 2 bases, with 9 bases between the two germline ends. CDR1 and CDR2 from the germline V gene are MNHNS and SASEGT. There are 13 residues in the CDR3. CDR3 bases: TGTGCCAGCAGTCCGTGGGGGAACTATGGCTACACCTTC. Its translation: CASSPWGNYGYTF.

This clonotype was counted at least ten times. This chain connects TRBV27 to TRBJ1-2; D gene uncertain. Germline loops: CDR1 MNHEY, CDR2 SMNVEV (reference sequence). The CDR3 has 13 amino acids. Trimming stripped 7 bases from V and 8 bases from J, with 17 bases between. The CDR3 nucleotides read TGTGCCAGCACCTCGGACCTCCGTGGAGGCTACACCTTC. This sequence encodes CASTSDLRGGYTF.

This clonotype was recorded a few times. This rearrangement joins TRBV6-1 to TRBJ2-7; a possible D gene is TRBD1 (6 bases). The CDR3 is 14 residues long. Trimming shortened V by 2 bases and J by 3 bases, and 11 bases separated the two germline ends. CDR1 MNHNS and CDR2 SASEGT come from the germline V gene. The CDR3 spells CASSERWDIYEQYF. In DNA form, the CDR3 reads TGTGCCAGCAGTGAACGATGGGACATCTACGAGCAGTACTTC.

This rearrangement joins TRBV6-1 to TRBJ2-1; no clear D. The V gene lost 2 bases and the J gene lost 0 bases, with 14 bases spanning the gap. CDR3 length: 17 amino acids. CDR1 is MNHNS and CDR2 is SASEGT in the germline V gene. DNA for the CDR3: TGTGCCAGCAGTGAACTCCCAACGGCTAGCTCCTACAATGAGCAGTTCTTC. This codes for CASSELPTASSYNEQFF.

The chain has TRBV6-1 and TRBJ2-7; 11 bases are shared with TRBD2. Per germline, CDR1 MNHNS and CDR2 SASEGT. The V segment lost 6 bases and the J segment 6 bases; nucleotides outside the gene matches: 7. This CDR3 has 14 amino acids. CDR3 in amino acids: CASRVAGGPSEQYF. The CDR3 DNA sequence: TGTGCCAGCAGGGTAGCGGGGGGGCCCAGCGAGCAGTACTTC.

This chain links TRBV7-4 with TRBJ2-7, with D possibly being TRBD1 (5 bases). Germline CDR1 SGHVT, CDR2 SQSDAQ. The CDR3 runs 15 residues. V lost 5 bases, J lost 0 bases, and 14 bases lay in between. CDR3 nucleotide sequence: TGTGCCAGCAGCCCCCAGGGCAGAAGCTCCTACGAGCAGTACTTC. Amino acids: CASSPQGRSSYEQYF.

This chain links TRBV5-5 with TRBJ2-2; D ambiguous. Looked up from germline, CDR1 is SGHKS and CDR2 is YYEKEE (reference sequence). The CDR3 extends over 12 amino acids. Trimming stripped 1 base from V and 8 bases from J, with 6 bases between. The CDR3 nucleotides are TGTGCCAGCAGCTTGACGGAGGGGGAGCTGTTTTTT. Residues: CASSLTEGELFF.

V gene TRBV4-1 combines with J gene TRBJ2-1; TRBD2 agrees at 16 bases. CDR1 and CDR2 from the germline V gene are MGHRA and YSYEKL. Unmatched junction bases numbered 15, after V lost 6 bases and J lost 1 base. CDR3 length: 21 amino acids. CDR3 protein: CASSLIQAGLAGGGSYNEQFF. For the CDR3, the DNA is TGCGCCAGCAGTCTGATTCAAGCGGGACTAGCGGGGGGGGGGTCCTACAATGAGCAGTTCTTC.

This clonotype was detected only a few times. V is TRBV6-6 and J is TRBJ2-1, with D perhaps given as TRBD1 or TRBD2 (6 bases each). The germline gives CDR1 MNHNY, CDR2 SVGAGI (reference sequence). The CDR3 contains 17 residues. V lost 2 bases, J lost 10 bases, and 24 bases lay in between. The CDR3 region is CASSYRSGAALLQEQFF. In DNA, the CDR3 is TGTGCCAGCAGTTACCGTTCGGGGGCGGCCCTCCTGCAAGAGCAGTTCTTC.

The gene calls are TRBV6-1 and TRBJ2-5; no reliable D call. Germline V lookup: CDR1 MNHNS, CDR2 SASEGT. V lost 2 bases to trimming and J lost 5 bases, with 15 bases between them. This CDR3 spans 15 amino acids. The CDR3 nucleotides are TGTGCCAGCAGTGAATTCCCCGACCTAGGGGAGACCCAGTACTTC. Amino acid sequence: CASSEFPDLGETQYF.

This clonotype was seen a few times. This chain connects TRBV19 to TRBJ1-2; no firm D call. Trimming shortened V by 3 bases and J by 0 bases, and 14 bases separated the two germline ends. The CDR3 contains 16 residues. In germline, CDR1 is LNHDA, CDR2 SQIVND (reference sequence). The CDR3 nucleotides are TGTGCCAGTAGTATCGGTTACCCCGGAGCTAACTATGGCTACACCTTC. This gives the protein CASSIGYPGANYGYTF.

J is TRBJ2-5 and V is TRBV5-5; tentative D call: TRBD2 (6 bases). There are 14 residues in the CDR3. Trimming removed 5 bases at V and 2 bases at J, with 13 bases between. Germline V gives CDR1 SGHKS, CDR2 YYEKEE (reference sequence). The CDR3 protein is CASSSAGTQETQYF. The CDR3, as DNA: TGTGCCAGCAGTTCGGCCGGGACTCAAGAGACCCAGTACTTC. Filled out from reference TRBV5-5 and TRBJ2-5, the complete variable domain reads DAGVTQSPTHLIKTRGQQVTLRCSPISGHKSVSWYQQVLGQGPQFIFQYYEKEERGRGNFPDRFSARQFPNYSSELNVNALLLGDSALYLCASSSAGTQETQYFGPGTRLLVL.

This chain joins TRBV19 and TRBJ2-1; D gene unclear. Between the trimmed V and J ends, which lost 3 bases and 0 bases, there was a span of 9 bases. The CDR3 consists of 15 residues. In germline, CDR1 is LNHDA, CDR2 SQIVND (reference sequence). The CDR3: CASSISAVSYNEQFF. CDR3 sequence (DNA): TGTGCCAGTAGTATTTCGGCAGTCTCCTACAATGAGCAGTTCTTC.

This clonotype was recorded many times. The rearrangement uses TRBV7-2 and TRBJ1-6, with D perhaps matching TRBD1 (6 bases). The CDR3 has 15 amino acids. The V end was cut by 5 bases, the J end by 9 bases, with 17 bases between. The V gene's germline CDR1 is SGHTA and CDR2 FQGNSA. The CDR3 nucleotides read TGTGCCAGCAGCAAATATGTCAGGGGCGGTTCACCCCTCCACTTT. Its translation is CASSKYVRGGSPLHF.